A single T cell receptor (beta chain) is shown here with its context. Its antigen is undetermined. This record comes from a study of blood T cells in healthy people across ages. Broader study findings: Researchers judged that diversity estimates from one million T cells fell short of true values.

Using a J-beta primer mix together with a sample-barcoded 5' primer, a second PCR was run for 7 to 11 cycles. Sequencing recovered at least 3 million CDR3-containing paired-end reads from each sample. From the 5' RACE reads, TCRdb called clonotypes with MiXCR, one entry per CDR3 protein. The table lists approximately 1.5 million distinct CDR3 sequences, less than 45% of them singletons. Isolated PBMCs totaled at least 6 million in each sample. This CDR3 comprises 16 residues. Germline V CDR1 and CDR2: WSHSY, SAAADI. Trimming took 5 bases from V and 0 from J, leaving 14 bases between them. This rearrangement joins TRBV10-2 to TRBJ1-5; unclear D gene. The source material was blood. The origin of this receptor is a woman under 30 in good health. CDR3 in amino acids: CASSKGSLYSNQPQHF. CDR3 nucleotides: TGCGCCAGCAGTAAGGGCTCTCTATATAGCAATCAGCCCCAGCATTTT.